These 9 T cell receptor beta chains were all obtained from the same sample, sequenced in a study of Ad26.COV2.S vaccination and SARS-CoV-2 variants. Treatment noted: roughly 19 received Ad26.COV2.S at low or high dose, single or two shots; about 5 received placebo; per-sample allocation not given. Specimens were obtained on day 63 following the first vaccine or placebo injection. Sequencing used immunoSEQ multiplex PCR; TCRdb keeps in-frame clones, though not all of them. Of some 480,000 clones in the sample, 70% to 90% were seen once. The sample consisted of peripheral blood, taken in a trial of Ad26.COV2.S vaccine versus placebo. The receptor source for this set is a person aged 18-65 years who received the Ad26.COV2.S COVID-19 vaccine or a placebo.

The chain combines TRBV28 with TRBJ1-1, with D possibly matching TRBD1 (6 bases). V was pared by 7 bases and J by 4 bases, with 16 bases between. Germline CDR1 MDHEN, CDR2 SYDVKM. The CDR3 is 14 residues long. Here the CDR3 reads CASTRSGETTEAFF. Written as DNA, the CDR3 is TGTGCCAGCACCCGCTCAGGGGAAACCACTGAAGCTTTCTTT.

The V and J genes are TRBV27 and TRBJ2-3; TRBD1 might be the D (5 bases). This CDR3 is built from 15 residues. CDR1 MNHEY and CDR2 SMNVEV come from the germline V gene (reference sequence). The germline V and J ends were trimmed by 5 bases and 0 bases, with 12 bases remaining between them. CDR3 amino acids: CASSIRQTSTDTQYF. The DNA for the CDR3 is TGTGCCAGCAGTATCAGACAGACGAGCACAGATACGCAGTATTTT.

V gene TRBV28 combines with J gene TRBJ1-5; maybe TRBD1 (5 bases). The CDR3 consists of 13 residues. The V and J ends lost 7 bases and 10 bases respectively, with 17 bases between them. Germline V CDR1 and CDR2: MDHEN, SYDVKM. The CDR3 bases are TGTGCCAGCACATCGGGACCCAATATACCCCAGCATTTT. It yields the protein CASTSGPNIPQHF.

V gene TRBV2 combines with J gene TRBJ1-2; tentative D call: TRBD1 (5 bases). Trimming left V 6 bases short and J 3 bases short, with 11 bases between. The CDR3 spans 13 residues. The germline gives CDR1 SNHLY, CDR2 FYNNEI. CDR3 sequence (DNA): TGTGCCAGCAGGACTGTGGGGGACTATGGCTACACCTTC. Its protein is CASRTVGDYGYTF.

V gene TRBV18 combines with J gene TRBJ2-7; 8 nucleotides line up with TRBD1. The germline CDR1 and CDR2 sequences are KGHSH and LQKENI. V lost 7 bases, J lost 2 bases, and 4 bases stayed unmatched. This CDR3 is built from 13 residues. CDR3 bases: TGTGCCAGCTTTGTGGACAGGGCCTACGAGCAGTACTTC. Translating it yields CASFVDRAYEQYF.

A few counts support this clone. CDR3 in DNA: TGTGCCAGCAAGGAGGGATCTGAAGCTTTCTTT. This encodes CASKEGSEAFF. The J gene is TRBJ1-1, the V gene TRBV6-5; D unclear. From germline, CDR1 is MNHEY and CDR2 SVGAGI. The CDR3 has 11 residues. Trimming pared 7 bases from V and 6 bases from J, leaving 9 bases between.

This chain connects TRBV4-1 to TRBJ1-2; tentative D call: TRBD1 (5 bases). V dropped 4 bases and J dropped 5 bases, with 14 bases sitting between them. The germline CDR1 and CDR2 sequences are MGHRA and YSYEKL. CDR3 length: 14 residues. In DNA, the CDR3 is TGCGCCAGCAGCCCCCCTGACGGGGGGTATGGCTACACCTTC. Translated, it gives CASSPPDGGYGYTF.

The chain recombines TRBV7-2 with TRBJ1-1; D perhaps matches TRBD1 (5 bases). The CDR3 loop spans 16 amino acids. The V and J ends lost 5 bases and 0 bases respectively, with 16 bases between them. Germline-derived CDR1 and CDR2 are SGHTA and FQGNSA. This chain's CDR3 is CASSRRQNLMNTEAFF. CDR3 sequence (DNA): TGTGCCAGCAGCCGCCGACAGAATCTAATGAACACTGAAGCTTTCTTT.

This clone was seen more than once but under ten times. The chain uses TRBV18 and TRBJ2-2, with D hard to call. This CDR3 is 16 amino acids long. Per germline, CDR1 KGHSH and CDR2 LQKENI. V lost 3 bases and J 0 bases, leaving 11 bases between the germline ends. CDR3 amino acids: CASSPNRFANTGELFF. The CDR3 region has the DNA TGTGCCAGCTCACCCAATCGGTTCGCGAACACCGGGGAGCTGTTTTTT.